This T cell receptor beta chain was found in a study of blood T cell repertoires in COVID-19. Overall study context: The study drew acute and convalescent COVID-19 samples from the United States, Italy and Spain. Nucleic acid was either cDNA or gDNA, and it came from T cells, B-cell-depleted T cells, or PBMCs.

As handled by the study authors: Estimated nucleated cell counts came from reference gene primer amplification. The data were produced by immunoSEQ multiplex PCR, yet TCRdb's version contains in-frame clones alone and is incomplete. D and trimming were read from the DNA, whereas the V and J calls and clone size are those reported in that table. This table holds 400,000 to 500,000 clones, approximately 90% found once. The V and J ends lost 2 bases and 5 bases, in that order; junction bases with no gene match: 17. CDR3 length: 19 amino acids. This chain uses TRBV23-1 with TRBJ1-4; 7 bases match TRBD1. TRBV23-1 falls under the ORF class, with uncertain function. The TCR originated in a woman between 25 and 40 years old with active or convalescent COVID-19. Sequencing input: peripheral blood. The CDR3 protein is CASSQPRLYILQGNEKLFF. The CDR3, as DNA: TGCGCCAGCAGTCAACCACGGCTTTATATCTTACAGGGGAATGAAAAACTGTTTTTT.